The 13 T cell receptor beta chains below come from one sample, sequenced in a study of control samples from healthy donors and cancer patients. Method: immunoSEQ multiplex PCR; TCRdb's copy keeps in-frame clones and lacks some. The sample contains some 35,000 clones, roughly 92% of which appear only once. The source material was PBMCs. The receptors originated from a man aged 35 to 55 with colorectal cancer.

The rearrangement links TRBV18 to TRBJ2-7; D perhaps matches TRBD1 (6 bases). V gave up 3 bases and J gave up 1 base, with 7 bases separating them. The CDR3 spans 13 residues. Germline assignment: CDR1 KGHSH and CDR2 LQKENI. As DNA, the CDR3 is TGTGCCAGCTCACCGGACAGATCCTACGAGCAGTACTTC. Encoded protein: CASSPDRSYEQYF.

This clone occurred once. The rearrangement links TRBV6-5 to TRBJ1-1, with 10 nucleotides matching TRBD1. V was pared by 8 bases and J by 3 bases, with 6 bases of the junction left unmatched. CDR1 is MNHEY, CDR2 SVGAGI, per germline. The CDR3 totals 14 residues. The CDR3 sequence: CASGKDRGDTEAFF. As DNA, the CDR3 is TGTGCCAGCGGAAAGGACAGGGGGGACACTGAAGCTTTCTTT.

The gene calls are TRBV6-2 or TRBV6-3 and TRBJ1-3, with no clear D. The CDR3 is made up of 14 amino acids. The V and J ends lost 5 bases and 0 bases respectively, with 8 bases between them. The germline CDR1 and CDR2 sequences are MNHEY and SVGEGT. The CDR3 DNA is TGTGCCAGCAGTCAAGACCTCTCTGGAAACACCATATATTTT. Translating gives CASSQDLSGNTIYF.

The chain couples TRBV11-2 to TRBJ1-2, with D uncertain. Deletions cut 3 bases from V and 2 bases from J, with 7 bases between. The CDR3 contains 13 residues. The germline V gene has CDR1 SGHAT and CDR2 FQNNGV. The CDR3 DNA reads TGTGCCAGCAGCTTTGACGAAAACTATGGCTACACCTTC. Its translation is CASSFDENYGYTF.

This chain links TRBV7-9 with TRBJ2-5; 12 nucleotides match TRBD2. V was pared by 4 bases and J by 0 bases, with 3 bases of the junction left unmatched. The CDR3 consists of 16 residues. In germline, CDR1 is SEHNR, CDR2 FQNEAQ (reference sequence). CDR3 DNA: TGTGCCAGCAGCTCTAGCGGGGGGGCTCACCAAGAGACCCAGTACTTC. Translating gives CASSSSGGAHQETQYF.

The CDR3 nucleotides read TGTGCCAGCAGTGATTTAGTCAGGGCTACTGGAAACACCATATATTTT. Residues: CASSDLVRATGNTIYF. The rearrangement links TRBV25-1 to TRBJ1-3, with a tentative D call TRBD1 (5 bases). From germline, CDR1 is MGHDK and CDR2 SYGVNS. The CDR3 is 16 amino acids. Deletions cut 3 bases from V and 2 bases from J, with 14 bases between.

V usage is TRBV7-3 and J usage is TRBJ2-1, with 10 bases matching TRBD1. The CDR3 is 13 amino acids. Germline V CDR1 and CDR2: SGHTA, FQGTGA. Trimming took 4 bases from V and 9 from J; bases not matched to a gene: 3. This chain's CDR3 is CASSSDRGTEQFF. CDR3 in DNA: TGTGCCAGCAGCTCGGACAGGGGGACTGAGCAGTTCTTC. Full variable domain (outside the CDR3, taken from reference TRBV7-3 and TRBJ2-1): GAGVSQTPSNKVTEKGKYVELRCDPISGHTALYWYRQSLGQGPEFLIYFQGTGAADDSGLPNDRFFAVRPEGSVSTLKIQRTERGDSAVYLCASSSDRGTEQFFGPGTRLTVL.

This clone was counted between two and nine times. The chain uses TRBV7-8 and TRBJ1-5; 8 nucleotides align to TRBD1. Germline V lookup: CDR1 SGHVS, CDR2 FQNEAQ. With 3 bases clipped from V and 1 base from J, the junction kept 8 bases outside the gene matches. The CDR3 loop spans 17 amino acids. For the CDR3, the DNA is TGTGCCAGCAGCTTCAGGGGGCGCGAATCGAGCAATCAGCCCCAGCATTTT. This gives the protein CASSFRGRESSNQPQHF.

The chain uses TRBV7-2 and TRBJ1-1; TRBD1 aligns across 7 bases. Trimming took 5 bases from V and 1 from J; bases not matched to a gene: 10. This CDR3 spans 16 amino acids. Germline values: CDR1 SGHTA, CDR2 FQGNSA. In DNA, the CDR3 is TGTGCCAGCAGCATCCCAGGGGGGGCGCGGAACACTGAAGCTTTCTTT. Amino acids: CASSIPGGARNTEAFF.

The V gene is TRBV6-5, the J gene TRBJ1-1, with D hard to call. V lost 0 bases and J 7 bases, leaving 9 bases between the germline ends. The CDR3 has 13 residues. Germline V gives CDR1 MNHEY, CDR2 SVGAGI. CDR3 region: CASSYSLQIEAFF. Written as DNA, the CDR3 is TGTGCCAGCAGTTACTCGTTACAAATTGAAGCTTTCTTT.

CDR3 in amino acids: CASSSGQGKTEAFF. The CDR3 coding sequence is TGTGCCAGCAGCTCCGGACAGGGAAAGACTGAAGCTTTCTTT. This rearrangement joins TRBV3-1 (or the pseudogene TRBV3-2) to TRBJ1-1, with 8 bases that match TRBD1. CDR1 is LGHDT, CDR2 YNNKEL, per germline (reference sequence). The trim removed 5 bases at V and 5 bases at J, leaving 7 bases unmatched. CDR3 length: 14 amino acids.

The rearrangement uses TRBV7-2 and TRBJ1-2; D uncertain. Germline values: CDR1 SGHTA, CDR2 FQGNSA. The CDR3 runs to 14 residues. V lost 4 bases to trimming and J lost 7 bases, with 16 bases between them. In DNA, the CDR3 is TGTGCCAGCAGCTCCCGAATAGGGAGGTTTGGCTACACCTTC. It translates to CASSSRIGRFGYTF. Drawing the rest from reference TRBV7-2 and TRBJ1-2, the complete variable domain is GAGVSQSPSNKVTEKGKDVELRCDPISGHTALYWYRQSLGQGLEFLIYFQGNSAPDKSGLPSDRFSAERTGGSVSTLTIQRTQQEDSAVYLCASSSRIGRFGYTFGSGTRLTVV.

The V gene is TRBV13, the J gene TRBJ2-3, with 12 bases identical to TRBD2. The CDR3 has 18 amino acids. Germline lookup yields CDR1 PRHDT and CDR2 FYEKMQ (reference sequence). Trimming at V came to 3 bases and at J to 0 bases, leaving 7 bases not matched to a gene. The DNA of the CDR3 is TGTGCCAGCAGCTTTTCCCGGACTAGCGGGGTTAGCACAGATACGCAGTATTTT. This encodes CASSFSRTSGVSTDTQYF.